The source of this T cell receptor (beta chain) is a study of technical replicates of blood from a handful of donors. Sequencing used immunoSEQ multiplex PCR; TCRdb keeps in-frame clones, though not all of them. The sample lists 75,000 to 100,000 clones, around 96% seen once, with about 0.3% in the top ten. Germline CDR1 is SGHRS and CDR2 is YFSETQ. Trimming cost V 0 bases and J 3 bases, with 10 bases left between them. The CDR3 has 14 amino acids. The sample comprised T cells isolated from PBMCs. The chain employs TRBV5-1 and TRBJ2-7; no definite D call. The sequence was collected from a human donor in good health. CDR3 nucleotide sequence: TGCGCCAGCAGCTTGGTGGCAGAGGACTACGAGCAGTACTTC. Amino acid sequence: CASSLVAEDYEQYF.